The next 9 T cell receptor beta chains were all read from a single sample in a study of blood T cell repertoires in COVID-19. Here immunoSEQ multiplex PCR was the method, and the copy in TCRdb shows in-frame clones only, minus some. The sample has 200,000 to 250,000 clones; about nine tenths are singletons. Sequenced sample: PBMCs or T cells enriched from blood (not recorded which). The receptors derive from a woman in her twenties or thirties with acute COVID-19.

The chain joins TRBV11-2 to TRBJ2-7; D possibly corresponds to TRBD1 (5 bases). The length of the CDR3 is 15 residues. With 1 base removed from V and 3 bases from J, the gap between germline ends came to 13 bases. The germline V gene has CDR1 SGHAT and CDR2 FQNNGV. CDR3 loop: CASSLVGDSNYEQYF. The CDR3, as DNA: TGTGCCAGCAGCTTAGTAGGTGACAGTAACTACGAGCAGTACTTC.

V and J are TRBV5-4 and TRBJ1-1; 10 bases fit TRBD1. The CDR3 has 14 amino acids. From germline, CDR1 is SGHNT and CDR2 YYREEE (reference sequence). Trimming removed 1 base from V and 5 bases from J; junction bases left unmatched: 2. This CDR3 reads CASSLWGQGTEAFF. CDR3 sequence (DNA): TGTGCCAGCAGCTTGTGGGGACAGGGGACTGAAGCTTTCTTT.

This clone showed up just once. J is TRBJ2-1 and V is TRBV5-1; D is unclear. V shed 0 bases and J shed 10 bases, with 11 bases lying between them. The CDR3 runs 13 residues. The V gene's germline CDR1 is SGHRS and CDR2 YFSETQ. The CDR3 bases are TGCGCCAGCAGCTTGGCGAGCGCTATGGAGCAGTTCTTC. Translated: CASSLASAMEQFF. The full variable domain, in which reference TRBV5-1 and TRBJ2-1 provide the parts outside the CDR3, is KAGVTQTPRYLIKTRGQQVTLSCSPISGHRSVSWYQQTPGQGLQFLFEYFSETQRNKGNFPGRFSGRQFSNSRSEMNVSTLELGDSALYLCASSLASAMEQFFGPGTRLTVL.

The rearrangement uses TRBV19 and TRBJ2-1; weak D call: TRBD2 (5 bases). Per the germline V gene, CDR1 is LNHDA and CDR2 is SQIVND (reference sequence). The CDR3 totals 16 residues. The V end was cut by 3 bases, the J end by 5 bases, with 17 bases between. In nucleotides, the CDR3 is TGTGCCAGTAGTATCCGCACGCGGGCCGTCAACAATGAGCAGTTCTTC. Its protein product is CASSIRTRAVNNEQFF.

This clone was counted only a few times. J is TRBJ2-3 and V is TRBV5-1, with 7 bases that match TRBD1. In germline, CDR1 is SGHRS, CDR2 YFSETQ. V lost 4 bases and J lost 3; bases outside the gene matches: 11. This CDR3 spans 16 amino acids. The CDR3 sequence: CASSVLQGSGTDTQYF. The CDR3 DNA sequence: TGCGCCAGCAGCGTATTACAGGGGAGTGGGACAGATACGCAGTATTTT.

This CDR3 is CASSLEATITSYSYEQYF. Here the CDR3 DNA reads TGCGCCAGCAGCTTGGAGGCGACAATAACCTCATACTCCTACGAGCAGTACTTC. The rearrangement links TRBV5-1 to TRBJ2-7; D not certain. The germline V gene has CDR1 SGHRS and CDR2 YFSETQ. V was shortened by 0 bases and J by 0 bases, with 19 bases between the two germline ends. This CDR3 region has 18 residues.

The V and J genes are TRBV2 and TRBJ2-5; 7 bases fit TRBD1. V lost 3 bases, J lost 5 bases, and 12 bases stayed unmatched. The length of the CDR3 is 16 residues. Germline values: CDR1 SNHLY, CDR2 FYNNEI. The CDR3 DNA reads TGTGCCAGCAGTGAGGACGGGGCAGGGGGAAGGGAGACCCAGTACTTC. Its translation: CASSEDGAGGRETQYF.

The V and J genes are TRBV27 and TRBJ1-3; 8 positions match TRBD1. The CDR3 has 14 amino acids. CDR1 and CDR2 (germline): MNHEY, SMNVEV (reference sequence). Unmatched junction bases numbered 3, after V lost 6 bases and J lost 2 bases. The CDR3, as DNA: TGTGCCAGCAGCCCGACAGGGGCTGGAAACACCATATATTTT. Protein product: CASSPTGAGNTIYF.

V and J are TRBV4-2 and TRBJ1-2; D might be TRBD1 (5 bases). Germline CDR1 reads LGHNA; CDR2 reads YNFKEQ. With 4 bases removed from V and 2 bases from J, the gap between germline ends came to 11 bases. This CDR3 contains 14 residues. CDR3 nucleotide sequence: TGTGCCAGCAGCCGGGAAGGACAAAACTATGGCTACACCTTC. It translates to CASSREGQNYGYTF.